This is a list of T cell receptor beta chains from one sample in a study of regulatory T cells in long-lasting Graves disease. One entry per CDR3 protein results from TCRdb running MiXCR on the multiplex PCR reads. The data show about 470,000 distinct CDR3 sequences, around 20% seen once. Sequenced here: peripheral blood mononuclear cells (PBMCs), sampled when the disease was refractory, from a patient treated with antithyroid drugs. These receptors all stem from a female donor with Graves disease. Both conserved end residues are part of each CDR3.

v_call	j_call	cdr3_length	cdr3_aa
TRBV19	TRBJ1-2	11	CASRQGVGYTF
TRBV15	TRBJ1-1	13	CATSPKMATEAFF
TRBV29-1	TRBJ1-4	12	CSVGDKREKLFF
TRBV20-1	TRBJ1-2	17	CSARDLWDARRDYGYTF
TRBV12-3/TRBV12-4	TRBJ2-2	15	CASLLGGQHTGELFF
TRBV7-8	TRBJ2-7	14	CASSLELLRDEQYF
TRBV5-6	TRBJ2-3	17	CASSLAIRTEVTDTQYF
TRBV2	TRBJ1-3	14	CASSLGVRGDTIYF
TRBV7-3	TRBJ1-1	13	CASSSNANTEAFF
TRBV5-1	TRBJ1-2	14	CASSPGPGGGGYTF
TRBV7-9	TRBJ1-5	15	CASSSTDRFNQPQHF
TRBV5-1	TRBJ2-2	17	CASSFRKRNSNTGELFF
TRBV15	TRBJ1-6	15	CATSRETGNNSPLHF
TRBV29-1	TRBJ1-2	11	CSVPMGVGYTF
TRBV15	TRBJ1-3	15	CATSIDSGSGNTIYF
TRBV7-9	TRBJ2-5	15	CASSFEGGGRETQYF
TRBV2	TRBJ2-2	12	CASSPYIGELFF
TRBV6-5	TRBJ1-5	18	CASSYPTETGNLYQPQHF
TRBV28	TRBJ1-2	14	CASSPGTGEYGYTF
TRBV20-1	TRBJ2-2	12	CSARTVGGELFF
TRBV4-1	TRBJ2-7	13	CASSRLGWDEQYF
TRBV5-1	TRBJ2-7	13	CASSLGRGDEQYF
TRBV6-1	TRBJ2-7	14	CASSEGWGFYEQYF
TRBV28	TRBJ2-7	13	CASGDPSAYEQYF
TRBV28	TRBJ2-3	15	CASSREDRETDTQYF
TRBV29-1	TRBJ1-2	13	CSVEGVDSYGYTF
TRBV5-6	TRBJ2-7	14	CASSRVISYYEQYF
TRBV7-7	TRBJ1-1	13	CASSLHLNTEAFF
TRBV9	TRBJ2-7	15	CASSVGTVSVYEQYF
TRBV6-1	TRBJ2-6	14	CASSPPPGANVLTF
TRBV20-1	TRBJ2-7	14	CSARAGASSAEQYF
TRBV2	TRBJ2-2	15	CASTLQGFGTGELFF
TRBV13	TRBJ1-4	13	CASSLERSEKLFF
TRBV6-9	TRBJ1-2	15	CASSSYRAAGYGYTF
TRBV6-1	TRBJ2-2	17	CASSGKTQGLDTGELFF
TRBV2	TRBJ1-6	14	CASSVTGDNSPLHF
TRBV29-1	TRBJ1-5	13	CSVEGGVNQPQHF
TRBV5-1	TRBJ2-1	12	CASSLPGTEQFF
TRBV11-1	TRBJ2-5	15	CASSSGTSGMETQYF
TRBV20-1	TRBJ1-1	16	CSARVGGAEFRNEAFF
TRBV19	TRBJ1-2	13	CASSLQGQLGYTF
TRBV19	TRBJ2-1	12	CASKGINNEQFF
TRBV28	TRBJ2-7	17	CASSSTGGAASIYEQYF
TRBV7-2	TRBJ2-5	17	CASSSRVWREYQETQYF
TRBV25-1	TRBJ1-1	15	CASSESPGAGTEAFF
TRBV12-3/TRBV12-4	TRBJ2-5	15	CASSLYGGLQETQYF
TRBV15	TRBJ2-5	13	CATSLDIGGTQYF
TRBV12-3/TRBV12-4	TRBJ2-7	14	CASRHAGGFYEQYF
TRBV10-2	TRBJ2-5	15	CATTRRWEDQETQYF